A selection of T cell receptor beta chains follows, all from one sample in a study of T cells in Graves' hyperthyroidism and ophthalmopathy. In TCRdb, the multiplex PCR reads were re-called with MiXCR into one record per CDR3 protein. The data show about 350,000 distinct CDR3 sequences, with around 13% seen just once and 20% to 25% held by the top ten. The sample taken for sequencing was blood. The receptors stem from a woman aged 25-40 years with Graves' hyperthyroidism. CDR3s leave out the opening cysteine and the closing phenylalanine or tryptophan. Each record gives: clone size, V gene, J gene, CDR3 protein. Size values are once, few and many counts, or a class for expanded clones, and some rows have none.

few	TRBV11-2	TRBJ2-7	ASSLGVGASGISYEQY
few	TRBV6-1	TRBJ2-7	ASRDPGPPYEQY
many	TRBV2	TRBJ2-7	ASSTLAGGPGEQY
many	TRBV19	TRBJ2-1	ATLGGDRANEQF
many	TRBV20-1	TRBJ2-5	SARSRLAGIETQY
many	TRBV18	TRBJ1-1	ASSPSQGENTEAF
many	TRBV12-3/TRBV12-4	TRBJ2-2	ASSSLAGTGELF
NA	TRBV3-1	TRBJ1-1	VSSQGDRGMNTEAF
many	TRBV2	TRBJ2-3	ASTLSGSTDTQY
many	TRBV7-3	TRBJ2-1	ASGKPGTSGSYEQF
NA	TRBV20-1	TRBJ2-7	SAPGRGPGEQY
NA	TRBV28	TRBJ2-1	ASSFYQRGNEQF
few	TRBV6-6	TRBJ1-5	ASSYAAGAQPQH
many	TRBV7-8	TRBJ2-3	ASSLEWRDSHTDTQY
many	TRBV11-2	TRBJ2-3	ASSLGQMSIDTQY
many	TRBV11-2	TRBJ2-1	ASSLEAGRPYNEQF
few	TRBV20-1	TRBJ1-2	SASLPDTHYGYT
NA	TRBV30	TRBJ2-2	AWRIVEQGDTGELF
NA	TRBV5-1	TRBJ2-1	ASSSLTGPGSGNEQF
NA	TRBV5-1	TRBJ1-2	ASSSEGFHGYT
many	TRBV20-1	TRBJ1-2	SLTKKSINYGYT
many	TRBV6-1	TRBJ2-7	ASSHDYEQY
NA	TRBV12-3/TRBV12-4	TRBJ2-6	ASTQFGGGANVLT
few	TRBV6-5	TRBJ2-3	ASSYFPTTRTSDTQY
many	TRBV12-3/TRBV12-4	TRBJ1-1	ASSPGGQGLTF
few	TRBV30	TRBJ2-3	AWSPSSGREDTQY
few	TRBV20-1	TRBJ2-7	SARGPSRPGGWEQY
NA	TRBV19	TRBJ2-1	ASSRRPDLADDEQF